The 9 T cell receptor beta chains presented below share a single source sample, sequenced in a study of cytomegalovirus exposure and HLA in healthy donors. The primer mix had 60 Vbeta and 13 Jbeta primers. Clones were read by immunoSEQ multiplex PCR, and TCRdb kept only the in-frame ones, dropping some. The sample lists 89,000 or so clones, about 80% seen once, with over 9.5% in the top ten. Sequencing input: PBMCs. The origin of the receptors is a man younger than 30 in good health and CMV-seropositive.

The chain uses TRBV9 and TRBJ2-2, with TRBD2 matching over 16 bases. Germline CDR1 SGDLS, CDR2 YYNGEE. CDR3 length: 19 amino acids. J was trimmed by 4 bases and V by 0 bases; bases with no gene match: 6. CDR3 protein: CASSVGGLAGGPGTGELFF. The CDR3 bases are TGTGCCAGCAGCGTAGGGGGACTAGCGGGGGGGCCCGGCACCGGGGAGCTGTTTTTT. Drawing the rest from reference TRBV9 and TRBJ2-2, the complete variable domain is DSGVTQTPKHLITATGQRVTLRCSPRSGDLSVYWYQQSLDQGLQFLIQYYNGEERAKGNILERFSAQQFPDLHSELNLSSLELGDSALYFCASSVGGLAGGPGTGELFFGEGSRLTVL.

This chain uses TRBV6-5 with TRBJ2-7, with TRBD1 identical over 9 bases. CDR3 length equals 15 residues. With 6 bases clipped from V and 2 bases from J, the junction kept 8 bases outside the gene matches. Germline CDR1 reads MNHEY; CDR2 reads SVGAGI. CDR3 sequence (DNA): TGTGCCAGCAGGGACGGACAGGGGAGGCCCTACGAGCAGTACTTC. The encoded protein is CASRDGQGRPYEQYF.

The V call is TRBV19, the J call TRBJ1-5, with D maybe TRBD1 (5 bases). V lost 7 bases and J 4 bases, leaving 17 bases between the germline ends. Per the germline V gene, CDR1 is LNHDA and CDR2 is SQIVND (reference sequence). The CDR3 has 15 amino acids. Written as DNA, the CDR3 is TGTGCCAGTAAGGGCGGGGGGATCGGGAATCAGCCCCAGCATTTT. Translated, it gives CASKGGGIGNQPQHF.

This chain connects TRBV6-5 to TRBJ1-3; maybe TRBD1 (6 bases). This CDR3 has 15 residues. Per the germline V gene, CDR1 is MNHEY and CDR2 is SVGAGI. Trimming took off 7 bases at V and 2 bases at J, with 15 bases between the two ends. For the CDR3, the DNA is TGTGCCAGCATCGTTACAGGGAAGACTGGAAACACCATATATTTT. Its protein product is CASIVTGKTGNTIYF.

V is TRBV28 and J is TRBJ2-7, with 11 bases fitting TRBD1. Germline V gene sequence: CDR1 MDHEN, CDR2 SYDVKM. This CDR3 is 16 amino acids long. Germline trimming cut 8 bases from V and 1 base from J; bases unmatched to any gene: 10. As DNA, the CDR3 is TGTGCCAGCGATCCGGGACAGGGGGTGAATTCCTACGAGCAGTACTTC. Residues: CASDPGQGVNSYEQYF.

This sequence joins TRBV19 and TRBJ2-5, with TRBD1 matching over 10 bases. The V gene end was trimmed by 9 bases and the J gene end by 4 bases; junction bases not matched to a gene: 11. Germline lookup yields CDR1 LNHDA and CDR2 SQIVND (reference sequence). The CDR3 length is 15 residues. The CDR3 here is CASQRGQGGGETQYF. The CDR3 nucleotides are TGTGCCAGCCAGAGAGGACAGGGGGGTGGAGAGACCCAGTACTTC.

This sequence joins TRBV2 and TRBJ1-6, with D possibly being TRBD1 (5 bases). CDR1 is SNHLY and CDR2 is FYNNEI in the germline V gene. V lost 6 bases, J lost 6 bases, and 12 bases lay in between. The CDR3 contains 14 residues. The CDR3 reads CASSPQGTNSPLHF. As DNA, the CDR3 is TGTGCCAGCAGCCCCCAGGGAACTAATTCACCCCTCCACTTT.

The genes are TRBV5-4 and TRBJ2-5, with 9 bases lining up with TRBD1. The CDR3 extends over 15 amino acids. The germline V gene has CDR1 SGHNT and CDR2 YYREEE (reference sequence). The ends lost 4 bases at V and 1 base at J; junction bases unmatched: 5. The CDR3 nucleotides read TGTGCCAGCAGCGTTCCGACAGGGGGCCAAGAGACCCAGTACTTC. The encoded protein is CASSVPTGGQETQYF.

A remark on this clone: The CDR3 carries no conserved terminal phenylalanine or tryptophan, so it likely arises from a read error. No DNA is shown, since the ends of the CDR3 on it are uncertain; the CDR3 is the one TCRdb lists. This chain uses TRBV28 with TRBJ1-2; TRBD1 reflects the table's D call only, with no check against the DNA. The CDR3 has 9 residues if both end residues are counted. CDR1 is MDHEN and CDR2 is SYDVKM in the germline V gene. The CDR3 is CASSLRKGR.